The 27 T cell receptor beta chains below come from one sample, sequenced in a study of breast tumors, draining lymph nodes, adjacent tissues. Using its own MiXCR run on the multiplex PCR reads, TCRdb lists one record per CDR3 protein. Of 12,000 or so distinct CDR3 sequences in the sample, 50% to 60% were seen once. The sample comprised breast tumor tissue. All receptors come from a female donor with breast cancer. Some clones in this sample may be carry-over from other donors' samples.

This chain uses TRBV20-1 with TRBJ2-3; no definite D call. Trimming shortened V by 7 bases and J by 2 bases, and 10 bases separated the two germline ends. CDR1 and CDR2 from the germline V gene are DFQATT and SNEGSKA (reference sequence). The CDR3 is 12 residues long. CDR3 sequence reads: CSVGSPTDTQYF. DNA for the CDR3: TGCAGTGTTGGATCCCCCACAGATACGCAGTATTTT.

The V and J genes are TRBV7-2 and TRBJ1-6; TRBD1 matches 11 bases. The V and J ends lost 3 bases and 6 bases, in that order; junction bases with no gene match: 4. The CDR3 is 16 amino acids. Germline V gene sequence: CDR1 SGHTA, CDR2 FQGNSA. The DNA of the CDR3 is TGTGCCAGCAGCTTGGACAGGGGGCACGGTAATTCACCCCTCCACTTT. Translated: CASSLDRGHGNSPLHF.

CDR3 bases: TGTGCCAGCAGTTACTTGGGGGCCTATGGCTACACCTTC. It is translated as CASSYLGAYGYTF. V is TRBV6-7 and J is TRBJ1-2; tentatively, D is TRBD1 (6 bases). TRBV6-7 is given ORF status, its function remaining uncertain. V gave up 1 base and J gave up 4 bases, with 7 bases separating them. The CDR3 runs to 13 residues.

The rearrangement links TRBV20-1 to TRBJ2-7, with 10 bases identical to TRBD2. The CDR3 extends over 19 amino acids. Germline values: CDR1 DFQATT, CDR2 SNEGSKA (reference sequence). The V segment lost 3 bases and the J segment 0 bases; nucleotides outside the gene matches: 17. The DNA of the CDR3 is TGCAGTGCTAGTCCACCTAGCGGGGGTCACTCTTTCAACTCCTACGAGCAGTACTTC. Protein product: CSASPPSGGHSFNSYEQYF.

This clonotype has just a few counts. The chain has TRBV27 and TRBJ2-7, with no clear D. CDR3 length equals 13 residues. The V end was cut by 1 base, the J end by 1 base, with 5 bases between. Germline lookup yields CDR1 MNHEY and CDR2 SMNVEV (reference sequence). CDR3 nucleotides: TGTGCCAGCAGTTTATTCGATTCCTACGAGCAGTACTTC. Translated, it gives CASSLFDSYEQYF.

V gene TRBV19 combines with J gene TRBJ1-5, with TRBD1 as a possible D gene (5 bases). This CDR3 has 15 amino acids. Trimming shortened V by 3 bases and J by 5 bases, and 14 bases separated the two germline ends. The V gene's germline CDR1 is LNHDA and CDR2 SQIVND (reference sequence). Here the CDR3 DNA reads TGTGCCAGTAGTATCTGGCAGGGCAAGGATCAGCCCCAGCATTTT. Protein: CASSIWQGKDQPQHF.

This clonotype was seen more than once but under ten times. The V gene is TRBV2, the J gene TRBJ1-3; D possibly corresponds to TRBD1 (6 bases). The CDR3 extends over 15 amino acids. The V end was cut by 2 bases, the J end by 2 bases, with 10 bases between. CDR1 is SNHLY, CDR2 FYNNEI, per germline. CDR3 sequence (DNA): TGTGCCAGCAGTGAATCGGGGGCCCCTGGAAACACCATATATTTT. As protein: CASSESGAPGNTIYF.

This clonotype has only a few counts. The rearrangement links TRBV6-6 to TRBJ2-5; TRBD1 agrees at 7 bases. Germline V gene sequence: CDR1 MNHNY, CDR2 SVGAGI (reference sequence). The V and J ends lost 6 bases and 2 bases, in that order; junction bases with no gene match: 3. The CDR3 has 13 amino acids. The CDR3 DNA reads TGTGCCAGCAGAGACAGGGAGCAAGAGACCCAGTACTTC. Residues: CASRDREQETQYF.

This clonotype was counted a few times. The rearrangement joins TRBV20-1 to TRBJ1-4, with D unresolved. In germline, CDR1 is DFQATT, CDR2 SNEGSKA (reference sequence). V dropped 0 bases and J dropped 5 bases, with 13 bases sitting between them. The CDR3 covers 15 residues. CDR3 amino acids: CSARDGRLLNEKLFF. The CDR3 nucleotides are TGCAGTGCTAGAGATGGGCGCTTACTGAATGAAAAACTGTTTTTT.

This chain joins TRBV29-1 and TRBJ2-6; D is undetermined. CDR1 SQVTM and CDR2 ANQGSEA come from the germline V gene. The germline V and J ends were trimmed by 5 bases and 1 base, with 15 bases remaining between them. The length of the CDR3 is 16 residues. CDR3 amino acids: CSVFLGGLSGANVLTF. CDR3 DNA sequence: TGCAGCGTTTTTTTGGGCGGTTTATCTGGGGCCAACGTCCTGACTTTC.

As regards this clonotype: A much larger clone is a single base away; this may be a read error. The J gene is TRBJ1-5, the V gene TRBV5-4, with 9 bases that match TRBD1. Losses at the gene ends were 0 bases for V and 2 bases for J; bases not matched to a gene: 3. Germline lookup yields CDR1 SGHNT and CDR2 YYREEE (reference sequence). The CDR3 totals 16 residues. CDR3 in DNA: TGTGCCAGCAGCTTGGGGGGACAGGGAGGCAATCAGCCCCAGCATTTT. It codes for CASSLGGQGGNQPQHF.

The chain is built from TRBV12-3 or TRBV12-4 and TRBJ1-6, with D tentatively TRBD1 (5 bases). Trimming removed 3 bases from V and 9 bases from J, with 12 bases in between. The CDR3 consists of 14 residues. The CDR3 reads CASSFTQGGSPLHF. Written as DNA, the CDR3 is TGTGCCAGCAGTTTTACCCAGGGCGGTTCACCCCTCCACTTT.

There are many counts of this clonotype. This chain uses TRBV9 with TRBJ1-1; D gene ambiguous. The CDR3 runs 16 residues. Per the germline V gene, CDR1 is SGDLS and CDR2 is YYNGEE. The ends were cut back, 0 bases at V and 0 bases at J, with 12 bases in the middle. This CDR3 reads CASSVEDFPVNTEAFF. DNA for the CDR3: TGTGCCAGCAGCGTAGAGGATTTCCCAGTGAACACTGAAGCTTTCTTT.

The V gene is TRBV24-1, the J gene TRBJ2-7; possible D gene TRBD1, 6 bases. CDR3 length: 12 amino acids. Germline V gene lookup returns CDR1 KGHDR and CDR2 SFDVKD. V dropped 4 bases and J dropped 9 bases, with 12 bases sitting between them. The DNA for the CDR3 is TGTGCCACCAGTGAAGGGGGAAAAGGGCAGTACTTC. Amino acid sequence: CATSEGGKGQYF.

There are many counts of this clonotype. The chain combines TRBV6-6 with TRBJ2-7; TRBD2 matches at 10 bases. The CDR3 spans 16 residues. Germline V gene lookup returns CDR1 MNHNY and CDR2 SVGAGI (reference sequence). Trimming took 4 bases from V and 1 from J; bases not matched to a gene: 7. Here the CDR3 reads CASSSSSGSDSYEQYF. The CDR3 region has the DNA TGTGCCAGCAGTTCCTCTAGCGGGAGTGATTCCTACGAGCAGTACTTC.

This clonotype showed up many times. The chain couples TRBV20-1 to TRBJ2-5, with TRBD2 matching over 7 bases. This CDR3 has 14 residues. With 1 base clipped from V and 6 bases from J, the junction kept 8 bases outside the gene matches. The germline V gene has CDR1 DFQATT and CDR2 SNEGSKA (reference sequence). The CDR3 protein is CSARAGTNFQTQYF. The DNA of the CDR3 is TGCAGTGCTAGAGCCGGGACTAATTTTCAGACCCAGTACTTC.

The CDR3 reads CASSWDNYGYTF. The DNA of the CDR3 is TGTGCCAGCAGTTGGGACAACTATGGCTACACCTTC. The chain has TRBV12-3 or TRBV12-4 and TRBJ1-2, with TRBD1 as a possible D gene (5 bases). Trimming left V 4 bases short and J 2 bases short, with 5 bases between. The CDR3 runs 12 residues.

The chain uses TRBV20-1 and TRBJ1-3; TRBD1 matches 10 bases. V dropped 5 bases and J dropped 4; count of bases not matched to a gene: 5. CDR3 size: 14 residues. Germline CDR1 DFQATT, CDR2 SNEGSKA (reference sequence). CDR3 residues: CSAPGTGEGNTIYF. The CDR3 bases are TGCAGTGCTCCCGGGACAGGGGAGGGAAACACCATATATTTT.

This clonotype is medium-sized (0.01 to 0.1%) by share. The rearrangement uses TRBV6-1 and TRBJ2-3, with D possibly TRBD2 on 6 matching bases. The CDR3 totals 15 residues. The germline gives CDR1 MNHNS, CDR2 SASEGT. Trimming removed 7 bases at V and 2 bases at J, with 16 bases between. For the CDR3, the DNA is TGTGCCAGCACCATGCCTGGAGGGGCCACAGATACGCAGTATTTT. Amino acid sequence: CASTMPGGATDTQYF.

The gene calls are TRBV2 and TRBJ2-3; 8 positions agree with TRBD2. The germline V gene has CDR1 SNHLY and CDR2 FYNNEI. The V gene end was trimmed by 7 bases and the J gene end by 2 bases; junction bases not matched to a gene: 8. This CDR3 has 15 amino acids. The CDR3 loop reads CASIPGLAPTDTQYF. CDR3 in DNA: TGTGCCAGCATTCCCGGACTAGCTCCCACAGATACGCAGTATTTT.

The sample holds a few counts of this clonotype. DNA for the CDR3: TGTGCCAGCAGCTTGGGAAGGATGTCCCACGAGCAGTACTTC. This sequence encodes CASSLGRMSHEQYF. The J gene is TRBJ2-7, the V gene TRBV11-3; D remains ambiguous. V dropped 3 bases and J dropped 5 bases, with 14 bases sitting between them. Germline lookup yields CDR1 SGHNT and CDR2 YENEEA. This CDR3 has 14 residues.

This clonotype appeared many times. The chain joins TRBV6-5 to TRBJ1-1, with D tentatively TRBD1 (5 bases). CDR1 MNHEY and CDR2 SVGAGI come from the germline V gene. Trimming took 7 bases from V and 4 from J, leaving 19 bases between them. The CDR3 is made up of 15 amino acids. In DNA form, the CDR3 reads TGTGCCAGCACCCCGCCGGGGGGAGATGGCACTGAAGCTTTCTTT. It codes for CASTPPGGDGTEAFF.

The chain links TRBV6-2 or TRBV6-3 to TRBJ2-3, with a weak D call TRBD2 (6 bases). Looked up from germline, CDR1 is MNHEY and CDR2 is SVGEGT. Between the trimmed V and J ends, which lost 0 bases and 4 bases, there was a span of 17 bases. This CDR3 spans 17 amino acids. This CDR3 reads CASSYSYDGRGADTQYF. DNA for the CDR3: TGTGCCAGCAGTTACTCGTACGACGGGAGAGGAGCAGATACGCAGTATTTT.

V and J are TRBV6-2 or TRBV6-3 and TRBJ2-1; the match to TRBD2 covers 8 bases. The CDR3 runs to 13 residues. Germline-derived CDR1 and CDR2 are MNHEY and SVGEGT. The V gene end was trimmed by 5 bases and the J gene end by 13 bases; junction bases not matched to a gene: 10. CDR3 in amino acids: CASSGGGRETQFF. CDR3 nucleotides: TGTGCCAGCAGTGGCGGGGGGCGAGAGACCCAGTTCTTC.

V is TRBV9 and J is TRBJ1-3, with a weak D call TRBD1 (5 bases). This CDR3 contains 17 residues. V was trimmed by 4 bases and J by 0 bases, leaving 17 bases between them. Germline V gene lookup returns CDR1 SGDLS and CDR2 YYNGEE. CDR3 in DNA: TGTGCCAGCAGCTCACCCCGGACACCCCACTCTGGAAACACCATATATTTT. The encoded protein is CASSSPRTPHSGNTIYF.

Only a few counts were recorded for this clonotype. The CDR3 region is CASSQAETGGRDTQYF. The CDR3 DNA reads as TGCGCCAGCAGCCAGGCCGAGACAGGGGGGCGGGATACGCAGTATTTT. This chain joins TRBV4-1 and TRBJ2-3; 9 bases are a match to TRBD1. This CDR3 is 16 amino acids long. V was clipped by 3 bases and J by 6 bases; unmatched bases: 10. Germline lookup yields CDR1 MGHRA and CDR2 YSYEKL.

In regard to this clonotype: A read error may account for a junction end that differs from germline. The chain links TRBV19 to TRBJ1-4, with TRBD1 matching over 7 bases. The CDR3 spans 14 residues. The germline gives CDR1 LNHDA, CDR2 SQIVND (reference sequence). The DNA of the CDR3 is TGCGCCAGCACAGACAGGGCAACGGTGTCCAAACTGTTTTTT. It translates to CASTDRATVSKLFF.